One and the same sample provided the 8 T cell receptor beta chains below, sequenced in a study of PD-1 blockade in mismatch repair-deficient tumors. Sequencing used immunoSEQ multiplex PCR; TCRdb keeps in-frame clones, though not all of them. The table has 12,000 to 15,000 clones, 84% seen once. The sequencing used PBMCs, collected approximately 15 weeks after starting pembrolizumab. Receptors were obtained from an adult with mismatch repair-deficient cancer.

The rearrangement links TRBV7-9 to TRBJ2-3; the match to TRBD1 covers 8 bases. J lost 5 bases, V lost 5 bases, and 3 bases had no gene match. Germline-derived CDR1 and CDR2 are SEHNR and FQNEAQ (reference sequence). The CDR3 runs 13 residues. CDR3 in amino acids: CASSQQGEDTQYF. The CDR3 DNA reads TGTGCCAGCAGCCAACAGGGGGAAGATACGCAGTATTTT.

The chain has TRBV13 and TRBJ1-5; no firm D call. The CDR3 sequence is 15 residues long. Deletions cut 5 bases from V and 1 base from J, with 12 bases between. Looked up from germline, CDR1 is PRHDT and CDR2 is FYEKMQ (reference sequence). The CDR3 DNA sequence: TGTGCCAGCAGCGTTCGGGTTTTGAGCAATCAGCCCCAGCATTTT. Its translation: CASSVRVLSNQPQHF.

The chain uses TRBV27 and TRBJ2-5; 12 nucleotides agree with TRBD2. V trimming: 6 bases; J trimming: 4 bases; junction bases outside the gene matches: 9. The CDR3 contains 16 residues. Germline V lookup: CDR1 MNHEY, CDR2 SMNVEV (reference sequence). The CDR3 DNA reads as TGTGCCAGCAGCCGGACTAGCGGGGCCCTCCGAGAGACCCAGTACTTC. It yields the protein CASSRTSGALRETQYF.

This clone was seen a few times. V usage is TRBV19 and J usage is TRBJ2-7; TRBD2 might be the D (5 bases). CDR3 length: 15 amino acids. The germline V and J ends were trimmed by 3 bases and 3 bases, with 15 bases remaining between them. The V gene's germline CDR1 is LNHDA and CDR2 SQIVND (reference sequence). The CDR3 nucleotides are TGTGCCAGTAGTATTAGAGCGGTTCCTTTCTACGAGCAGTACTTC. Residues: CASSIRAVPFYEQYF. The whole variable domain, remainder taken from reference TRBV19 and TRBJ2-7, is DGGITQSPKYLFRKEGQNVTLSCEQNLNHDAMYWYRQDPGQGLRLIYYSQIVNDFQKGDIAEGYSVSREKKESFPLTVTSAQKNPTAFYLCASSIRAVPFYEQYFGPGTRLTVT.

The chain carries TRBV5-4 and TRBJ2-5, with a tentative D call TRBD2 (6 bases). Looked up from germline, CDR1 is SGHNT and CDR2 is YYREEE (reference sequence). The V and J ends lost 4 bases and 5 bases respectively, with 21 bases between them. This CDR3 comprises 16 residues. This CDR3 reads CASSPSTGTHIETQYF. DNA of the CDR3: TGTGCCAGCAGCCCCTCAACCGGGACTCACATTGAGACCCAGTACTTC. Full variable domain (missing parts from reference TRBV5-4 and TRBJ2-5): ETGVTQSPTHLIKTRGQQVTLRCSSQSGHNTVSWYQQALGQGPQFIFQYYREEENGRGNFPPRFSGLQFPNYSSELNVNALELDDSALYLCASSPSTGTHIETQYFGPGTRLLVL.

V and J are TRBV10-3 and TRBJ2-5, with D unclear. Trimming cost V 3 bases and J 3 bases, with 11 bases left between them. This CDR3 has 14 amino acids. In germline, CDR1 is ENHRY, CDR2 SYGVKD. The CDR3 nucleotides are TGTGCCATCAGTGATCACCCGCGGAAAGAGACCCAGTACTTC. Translating it yields CAISDHPRKETQYF.

The chain employs TRBV5-6 and TRBJ1-2; the match to TRBD1 covers 9 bases. The CDR3 covers 18 residues. The germline CDR1 and CDR2 sequences are SGHDT and YYEEEE. J lost 4 bases, V lost 2 bases, and 15 bases had no gene match. The chain's CDR3 is CASSLQGAHNQVGYGYTF. The CDR3 region has the DNA TGTGCCAGCAGCTTACAGGGGGCGCATAACCAGGTCGGCTATGGCTACACCTTC.

This chain links TRBV7-9 with TRBJ2-5; 10 bases align to TRBD2. The junction had 1 base not matched to a gene; V was cut back by 2 bases and J by 1 base. The CDR3 sequence is 15 residues long. CDR1 SEHNR and CDR2 FQNEAQ come from the germline V gene (reference sequence). Here the CDR3 DNA reads TGTGCCAGCAGCTTACTAGCGGGAGCCCAAGAGACCCAGTACTTC. Its protein product is CASSLLAGAQETQYF. Together with reference TRBV7-9 and TRBJ2-5, the CDR3 gives the full variable domain: DTGVSQNPRHKITKRGQNVTFRCDPISEHNRLYWYRQTLGQGPEFLTYFQNEAQLEKSRLLSDRFSAERPKGSFSTLEIQRTEQGDSAMYLCASSLLAGAQETQYFGPGTRLLVL.